Below are 30 T cell receptor beta chains sequenced from a single sample in a study of shared clonotypes between healthy human individuals. Naivety among CD8 cells was defined by CD45RO negativity and positive CCR7 selection, thereby excluding terminally differentiated effector memory CD45RA+ cells. Sequencing was performed with immunoSEQ multiplex PCR; in TCRdb, only in-frame clones are kept and a portion is missing. The table lists about 2,100,000 clones, around 93% of them singletons, with 1.5% to 2% in the top ten. The sequenced sample was naive CD8+ T cells from PBMCs. All receptors come from a man between 18 and 35 years old in good health. Some clones in this sample may be carry-over from other donors' samples.

This chain links TRBV6-1 with TRBJ2-7; TRBD1 agrees at 7 bases. The germline CDR1 and CDR2 sequences are MNHNS and SASEGT. The CDR3 has 14 amino acids. Germline trimming cut 7 bases from V and 2 bases from J; bases unmatched to any gene: 8. CDR3 nucleotide sequence: TGTGCCAGCAACAAAAGGGACAGTCCCTACGAGCAGTACTTC. Translating gives CASNKRDSPYEQYF.

The genes are TRBV9 and TRBJ2-7; TRBD1 agrees at 9 bases. CDR1 SGDLS and CDR2 YYNGEE come from the germline V gene. With 5 bases clipped from V and 7 bases from J, the junction kept 10 bases outside the gene matches. The length of the CDR3 is 14 residues. The CDR3 DNA sequence: TGTGCCAGCAGTACCGGGACAGGGCGTAAGGAGCAGTACTTC. Encoded protein: CASSTGTGRKEQYF.

The rearrangement links TRBV2 to TRBJ2-7; D unresolved. There are 13 residues in the CDR3. Germline V gene sequence: CDR1 SNHLY, CDR2 FYNNEI. CDR3 protein: CATQLLAAYEQYF. The CDR3 nucleotides read TGTGCAACCCAGCTATTGGCAGCCTACGAGCAGTACTTC. Full variable domain (rest looked up from reference TRBV2 and TRBJ2-7): EPEVTQTPSHQVTQMGQEVILRCVPISNHLYFYWYRQILGQKVEFLVSFYNNEISEKSEIFDDQFSVERPDGSNFTLKIRSTKLEDSAMYFCATQLLAAYEQYFGPGTRLTVT.

This chain connects TRBV7-8 to TRBJ2-7, with D possibly matching TRBD2 (6 bases). This CDR3 region has 16 residues. V shed 5 bases and J shed 2 bases, with 19 bases lying between them. Germline V lookup: CDR1 SGHVS, CDR2 FQNEAQ. The CDR3 reads CASSPSEGLLTYEQYF. For the CDR3, the DNA is TGTGCCAGCAGCCCGTCGGAAGGACTACTTACCTACGAGCAGTACTTC.

This clone turned up a few times. Other DNA sequences in this specimen translate into the identical CDR3. V usage is TRBV19 and J usage is TRBJ1-1; no firm D call. This CDR3 spans 13 amino acids. Germline CDR1 is LNHDA and CDR2 is SQIVND (reference sequence). Trimming pared 3 bases from V and 3 bases from J, leaving 8 bases between. The CDR3: CASSIRGYTEAFF. The CDR3 nucleotides are TGTGCCAGTAGTATCAGAGGGTACACTGAAGCTTTCTTT.

This clone was counted a few times. Other nucleotide sequences from this sample produce the same CDR3. The chain joins TRBV7-9 to TRBJ2-1; either TRBD1 or TRBD2 may fit D (5 bases each). Trimming stripped 3 bases from V and 10 bases from J, with 10 bases between. This CDR3 has 12 residues. The germline V gene encodes CDR1 SEHNR and CDR2 FQNEAQ (reference sequence). The CDR3 spells CASSFGANEQFF. In nucleotides, the CDR3 is TGTGCCAGCAGCTTCGGGGCTAACGAGCAGTTCTTC.

This chain uses TRBV5-6 with TRBJ2-2, with unresolved D. The CDR3 extends over 14 amino acids. V gave up 6 bases and J gave up 6 bases, with 15 bases separating them. CDR1 is SGHDT and CDR2 is YYEEEE in the germline V gene. The CDR3 DNA follows: TGTGCCAGCACCTTCGGTCGAGGCGCCGGGGAGCTGTTTTTT. It specifies CASTFGRGAGELFF. The full variable domain, rest sourced from reference TRBV5-6 and TRBJ2-2, is DAGVTQSPTHLIKTRGQQVTLRCSPKSGHDTVSWYQQALGQGPQFIFQYYEEEERQRGNFPDRFSGHQFPNYSSELNVNALLLGDSALYLCASTFGRGAGELFFGEGSRLTVL.

The rearrangement links TRBV4-1 to TRBJ1-2; D perhaps matches TRBD1 (6 bases). V was clipped by 1 base and J by 6 bases, with 12 bases between them. The CDR3 is 14 amino acids. The V gene's germline CDR1 is MGHRA and CDR2 YSYEKL. The CDR3 sequence: CASSQVGNRDGYTF. The DNA of the CDR3 is TGCGCCAGCAGCCAAGTAGGCAACAGGGATGGCTACACCTTC.

The rearrangement joins TRBV11-2 to TRBJ2-5; D is unresolved. This CDR3 spans 13 amino acids. V lost 1 base to trimming and J lost 5 bases, with 8 bases between them. In germline, CDR1 is SGHAT, CDR2 FQNNGV. CDR3 nucleotides: TGTGCCAGCAGCTTAGGACTCGGGGAGACCCAGTACTTC. Its translation: CASSLGLGETQYF.

The V call is TRBV5-1, the J call TRBJ2-2, with D unresolved. Trimming stripped 2 bases from V and 2 bases from J, with 10 bases between. The CDR3 spans 15 residues. From germline, CDR1 is SGHRS and CDR2 YFSETQ. The CDR3 loop is CASSLGPKNTGELFF. The CDR3 DNA sequence: TGCGCCAGCAGCTTAGGACCAAAAAACACCGGGGAGCTGTTTTTT.

Remarks on this clone: At the DNA level, this CDR3 is encoded by other sequences in the same sample as well. The chain links TRBV2 to TRBJ1-2; TRBD1 matches at 10 bases. Germline values: CDR1 SNHLY, CDR2 FYNNEI. This CDR3 spans 13 amino acids. The ends lost 6 bases at V and 2 bases at J; junction bases unmatched: 0. This CDR3 reads CASRDRGNYGYTF. The CDR3 DNA is TGTGCCAGCAGGGACAGGGGGAACTATGGCTACACCTTC.

The chain employs TRBV18 and TRBJ2-3; 8 nucleotides align to TRBD2. The ends lost 1 base at V and 2 bases at J; junction bases unmatched: 5. Germline CDR1 reads KGHSH; CDR2 reads LQKENI. The CDR3 spans 16 residues. CDR3: CASSPLPAGATDTQYF. Here the CDR3 DNA reads TGTGCCAGCTCACCACTTCCAGCGGGAGCCACAGATACGCAGTATTTT.

The V and J genes are TRBV7-9 and TRBJ1-2; a weak D match, TRBD1 (5 bases). The CDR3 spans 12 residues. Germline loops: CDR1 SEHNR, CDR2 FQNEAQ (reference sequence). V lost 4 bases, J lost 12 bases, and 15 bases lay in between. The CDR3 bases are TGTGCCAGCAGCTGGGACGGAACCTGGAACACCTTC. Amino acids: CASSWDGTWNTF.

This chain links TRBV6-6 with TRBJ2-7, with D unresolved. Trimming removed 6 bases at V and 2 bases at J, with 20 bases between. Germline V gene lookup returns CDR1 MNHNY and CDR2 SVGAGI (reference sequence). The CDR3 covers 16 residues. In DNA, the CDR3 is TGTGCCAGCAGCTCTCCCCCCTTACTATATACCTACGAGCAGTACTTC. This gives the protein CASSSPPLLYTYEQYF.

This chain uses TRBV7-9 with TRBJ1-1, with TRBD1 matching 9 bases. The J segment lost 3 bases and the V segment lost 5 bases, leaving 10 bases of the junction unmatched. The CDR3 has 16 residues. Germline CDR1 is SEHNR and CDR2 is FQNEAQ (reference sequence). CDR3 in amino acids: CASSQAQGAEDTEAFF. The CDR3 DNA follows: TGTGCCAGCAGCCAGGCACAGGGGGCGGAGGACACTGAAGCTTTCTTT.

The chain is built from TRBV15 and TRBJ1-4, with 7 bases that match TRBD1. J gave up 5 bases and V 0 bases, and 3 bases lay outside the gene matches. This CDR3 has 15 residues. CDR1 is LNHNV and CDR2 is YYDKDF in the germline V gene (reference sequence). CDR3 DNA sequence: TGTGCCACCAGCAGAGATGGGACAGACAATGAAAAACTGTTTTTT. It is translated as CATSRDGTDNEKLFF.

The V and J genes are TRBV11-1 and TRBJ2-7, with D possibly matching TRBD2 (6 bases). This CDR3 comprises 14 residues. Trimming cost V 5 bases and J 4 bases, with 15 bases left between them. Looked up from germline, CDR1 is SGHAT and CDR2 is FQDESV (reference sequence). The CDR3 DNA sequence: TGTGCCAGCAGCGTCGGGACTGATCTATACGAGCAGTACTTC. This codes for CASSVGTDLYEQYF.

The V gene is TRBV6-5, the J gene TRBJ1-1; D gene unclear. V lost 6 bases to trimming and J lost 8 bases, with 19 bases between them. CDR3 length equals 14 residues. CDR1 and CDR2 from the germline V gene are MNHEY and SVGAGI. The CDR3, as DNA: TGTGCCAGCAGCCCCAGTTGGCCCCCGGAGGAAGCTTTCTTT. Its protein product is CASSPSWPPEEAFF.

This chain links TRBV13 with TRBJ2-7; possibly TRBD1 for D (5 bases). CDR1 and CDR2 (germline): PRHDT, FYEKMQ (reference sequence). Between the trimmed V and J ends, which lost 8 bases and 0 bases, there was a span of 14 bases. CDR3 length: 14 residues. DNA of the CDR3: TGTGCCAGCGCGTTCAGGGCCGCCTCCTACGAGCAGTACTTC. Amino acid sequence: CASAFRAASYEQYF.

The chain uses TRBV7-9 and TRBJ1-1, with 7 bases fitting TRBD1. The CDR3 length is 18 residues. Unmatched junction bases numbered 17, after V lost 2 bases and J lost 5 bases. Germline CDR1 reads SEHNR; CDR2 reads FQNEAQ (reference sequence). The DNA of the CDR3 is TGTGCCAGCAGCTTATTCCCCGGACAGGACTCCCGGGGGACTGAAGCTTTCTTT. Encoded protein: CASSLFPGQDSRGTEAFF.

The V gene is TRBV29-1, the J gene TRBJ2-7; tentatively, D is TRBD2 (5 bases). Germline V lookup: CDR1 SQVTM, CDR2 ANQGSEA. This CDR3 comprises 11 residues. V lost 3 bases and J 2 bases, leaving 5 bases between the germline ends. In nucleotides, the CDR3 is TGCAGCGTTGAGAGGGCCTACGAGCAGTACTTC. Its translation is CSVERAYEQYF.

This chain uses TRBV11-3 with TRBJ1-1; weak D call: TRBD1 (5 bases). This CDR3 region has 14 residues. V dropped 3 bases and J dropped 3 bases, with 11 bases sitting between them. The germline CDR1 and CDR2 sequences are SGHNT and YENEEA. CDR3 protein: CASSFSGRDTEAFF. The CDR3 DNA is TGTGCCAGCAGCTTTTCAGGGAGAGACACTGAAGCTTTCTTT.

The chain combines TRBV9 with TRBJ2-2, with D perhaps TRBD1 (6 bases). V lost 3 bases and J lost 1, with 7 bases in between. The V gene's germline CDR1 is SGDLS and CDR2 YYNGEE. The CDR3 extends over 14 amino acids. The CDR3 is CASSATGNTGELFF. In nucleotides, the CDR3 is TGTGCCAGCAGCGCGACAGGGAACACCGGGGAGCTGTTTTTT. Variable domain in full (rest from reference TRBV9 and TRBJ2-2): DSGVTQTPKHLITATGQRVTLRCSPRSGDLSVYWYQQSLDQGLQFLIQYYNGEERAKGNILERFSAQQFPDLHSELNLSSLELGDSALYFCASSATGNTGELFFGEGSRLTVL.

V usage is TRBV28 and J usage is TRBJ2-5; 7 positions agree with TRBD1. The CDR3 runs 15 residues. Trimming removed 5 bases from V and 2 bases from J; junction bases left unmatched: 8. Germline CDR1 reads MDHEN; CDR2 reads SYDVKM. The CDR3 spells CASSTIRQGQETQYF. Written as DNA, the CDR3 is TGTGCCAGCAGTACCATCCGACAGGGTCAAGAGACCCAGTACTTC.

The V and J genes are TRBV4-2 and TRBJ1-3; D gene ambiguous. CDR3 length: 16 residues. In germline, CDR1 is LGHNA, CDR2 YNFKEQ. Trimming took off 0 bases at V and 2 bases at J, with 11 bases between the two ends. The CDR3 sequence: CASSQDLTRTGNTIYF. The CDR3 DNA is TGTGCCAGCAGCCAAGATCTGACCCGTACTGGAAACACCATATATTTT.

CDR3 loop: CASSLRGLTSYEQYF. The CDR3 DNA reads TGTGCCAGCAGTCTCAGGGGGCTGACCTCCTACGAGCAGTACTTC. This rearrangement joins TRBV28 to TRBJ2-7; 8 bases align to TRBD1. V dropped 5 bases and J dropped 0; count of bases not matched to a gene: 6. The CDR3 is made up of 15 amino acids. Germline values: CDR1 MDHEN, CDR2 SYDVKM.

The chain couples TRBV11-2 to TRBJ2-5; perhaps TRBD1 as D (7 bases). There are 16 residues in the CDR3. V lost 2 bases, J lost 2 bases, and 15 bases lay in between. Per germline, CDR1 SGHAT and CDR2 FQNNGV. CDR3 protein: CASSLFPGGSQETQYF. The CDR3 DNA is TGTGCCAGCAGCTTATTCCCAGGGGGGTCTCAAGAGACCCAGTACTTC.

The V and J genes are TRBV7-9 and TRBJ2-1; 11 nucleotides match TRBD2. Losses at the gene ends were 5 bases for V and 4 bases for J; bases not matched to a gene: 4. The CDR3 is made up of 15 amino acids. Germline lookup yields CDR1 SEHNR and CDR2 FQNEAQ (reference sequence). This CDR3 is CASSQGLAVYNEQFF. The CDR3 DNA is TGTGCCAGCAGCCAGGGACTAGCGGTGTACAATGAGCAGTTCTTC.

This clone was observed a few times. J is TRBJ1-1 and V is TRBV4-1; 7 bases fit TRBD1. Germline lookup yields CDR1 MGHRA and CDR2 YSYEKL. V lost 4 bases to trimming and J lost 6 bases; unmatched junction nucleotides: 11. The CDR3 has 15 residues. The CDR3 region is CASSLLQGVRAEAFF. In nucleotides, the CDR3 is TGCGCCAGCAGCCTACTCCAGGGGGTAAGGGCTGAAGCTTTCTTT.

The chain carries TRBV9 and TRBJ2-3, with TRBD2 identical over 9 bases. Trimming at V came to 3 bases and at J to 6 bases, leaving 11 bases not matched to a gene. The CDR3 has 16 residues. Germline CDR1 and CDR2: SGDLS and YYNGEE. The CDR3 sequence is CASSASSGTSSDTQYF. In nucleotides, the CDR3 is TGTGCCAGCAGCGCTTCTAGCGGGACATCCTCCGATACGCAGTATTTT.